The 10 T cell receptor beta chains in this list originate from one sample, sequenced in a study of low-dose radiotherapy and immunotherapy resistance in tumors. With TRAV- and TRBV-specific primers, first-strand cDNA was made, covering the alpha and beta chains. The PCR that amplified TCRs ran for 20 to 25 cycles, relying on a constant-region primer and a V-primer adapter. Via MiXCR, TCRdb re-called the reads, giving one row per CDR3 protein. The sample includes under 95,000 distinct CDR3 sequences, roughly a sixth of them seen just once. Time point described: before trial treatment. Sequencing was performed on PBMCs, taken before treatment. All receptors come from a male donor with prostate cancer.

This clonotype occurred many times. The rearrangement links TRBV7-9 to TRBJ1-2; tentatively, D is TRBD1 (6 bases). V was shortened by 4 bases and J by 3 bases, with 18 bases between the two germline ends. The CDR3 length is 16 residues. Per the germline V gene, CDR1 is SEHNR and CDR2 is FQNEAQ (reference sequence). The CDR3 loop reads CASSSTARGTYYGYTF. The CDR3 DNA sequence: TGTGCCAGCAGCTCCACCGCGAGGGGGACGTACTATGGCTACACCTTC.

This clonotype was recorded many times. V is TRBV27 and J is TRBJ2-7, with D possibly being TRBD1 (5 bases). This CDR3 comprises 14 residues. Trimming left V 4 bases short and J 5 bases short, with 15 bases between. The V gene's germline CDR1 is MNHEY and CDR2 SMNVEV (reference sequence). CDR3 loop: CASSSQGLIHEQYF. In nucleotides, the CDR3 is TGTGCCAGCAGTTCCCAGGGTTTAATCCACGAGCAGTACTTC.

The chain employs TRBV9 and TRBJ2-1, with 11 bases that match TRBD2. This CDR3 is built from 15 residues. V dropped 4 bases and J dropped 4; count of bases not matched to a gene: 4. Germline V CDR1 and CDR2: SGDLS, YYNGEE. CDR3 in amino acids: CASSPRTSGYNEQFF. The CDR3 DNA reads TGTGCCAGCAGCCCTCGGACTAGCGGGTACAATGAGCAGTTCTTC.

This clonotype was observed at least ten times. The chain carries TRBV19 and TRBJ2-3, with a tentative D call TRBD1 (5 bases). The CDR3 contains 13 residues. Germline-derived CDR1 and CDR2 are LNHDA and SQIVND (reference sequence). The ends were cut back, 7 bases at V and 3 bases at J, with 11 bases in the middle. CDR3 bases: TGTGCCAGTAACAGGAAGGGAACAGATACGCAGTATTTT. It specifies CASNRKGTDTQYF.

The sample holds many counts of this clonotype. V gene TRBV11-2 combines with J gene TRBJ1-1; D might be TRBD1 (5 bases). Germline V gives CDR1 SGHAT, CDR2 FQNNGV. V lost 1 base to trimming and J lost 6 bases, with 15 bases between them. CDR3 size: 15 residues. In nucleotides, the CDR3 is TGTGCCAGCAGCTTAGTTGGGGGTAGTTCCGCTGAAGCTTTCTTT. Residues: CASSLVGGSSAEAFF.

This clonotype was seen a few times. The CDR3 DNA reads as TGTGCCTGGGCGATAGCGGGGGGAGGGGAGACCCAGTACTTC. Translating it yields CAWAIAGGGETQYF. The chain carries TRBV30 and TRBJ2-5, with 10 bases identical to TRBD2. CDR3 length: 14 residues. From germline, CDR1 is GTSNPN and CDR2 SVGIG (reference sequence). Germline trimming cut 5 bases from V and 5 bases from J; bases unmatched to any gene: 8.

The CDR3 spells CASNPRTNEHEQYF. For the CDR3, the DNA is TGTGCCAGCAATCCCCGGACGAACGAACACGAGCAGTACTTC. The J gene is TRBJ2-7, the V gene TRBV2; no reliable D call. The CDR3 covers 14 residues. Trimming pared 7 bases from V and 5 bases from J, leaving 18 bases between. Germline lookup yields CDR1 SNHLY and CDR2 FYNNEI.

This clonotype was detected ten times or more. The CDR3 region is CASSYWGLAGGETQYF. The CDR3 DNA is TGTGCCAGCAGTTACTGGGGACTAGCGGGCGGGGAGACCCAGTACTTC. This chain uses TRBV6-6 with TRBJ2-5; 12 bases map to TRBD2. This CDR3 spans 16 amino acids. Trimming cost V 1 base and J 5 bases; bases outside gene matches: 5. Looked up from germline, CDR1 is MNHNY and CDR2 is SVGAGI (reference sequence).

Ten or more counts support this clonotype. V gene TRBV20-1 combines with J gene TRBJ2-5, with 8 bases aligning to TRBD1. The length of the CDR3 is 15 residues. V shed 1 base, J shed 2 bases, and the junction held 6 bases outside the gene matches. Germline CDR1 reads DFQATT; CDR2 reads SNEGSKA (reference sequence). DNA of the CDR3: TGCAGTGCTAGAGGTGGACAGGGCCCACAAGAGACCCAGTACTTC. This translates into CSARGGQGPQETQYF.

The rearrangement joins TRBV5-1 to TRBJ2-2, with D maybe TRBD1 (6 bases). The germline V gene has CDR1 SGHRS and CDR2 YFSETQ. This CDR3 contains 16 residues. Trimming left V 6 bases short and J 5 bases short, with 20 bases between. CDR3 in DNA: TGCGCCAGCAACCCGCCTACAGGGCTGGAGACCGGGGAGCTGTTTTTT. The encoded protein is CASNPPTGLETGELFF.